This is a list of T cell receptor beta chains from one sample in a study of identical twins. TCRdb re-called the 5' RACE reads through MiXCR, storing one row per CDR3 protein. The profile covers about 530,000 distinct CDR3 sequences, with approximately 20% appearing a single time and approximately 0.5% taken by the ten largest. This sample was also put to use in a study of yellow fever vaccine responses in identical twins.

The sequenced sample was CD4+ T cells sorted from blood. These receptors were taken from a young woman in good health. The CDR3 runs from the conserved cysteine through the conserved F or W. D genes are given only for firm matches. Part of the rows lack a size; the others show once, few, many or a class for expanded clones.

v_call	d_call	j_call	clone_size	cdr3_aa	cdr3_nt
TRBV12-3/TRBV12-4	-	TRBJ2-3	-	CASRARATSTDTQYF	TGTGCCAGCAGAGCTCGAGCGACTAGCACAGATACGCAGTATTTT
TRBV24-1	TRBD2	TRBJ2-1	-	CATSDSGLAGGGSYNEQFF	TGTGCCACCAGTGATTCGGGACTAGCGGGAGGGGGCTCCTACAATGAGCAGTTCTTC
TRBV18	TRBD1	TRBJ2-2	few	CASHPGQVGGELFF	TGTGCCAGCCATCCCGGACAGGTCGGCGGGGAGCTGTTTTTT
TRBV10-3	-	TRBJ2-5	-	CAISGGAQETQYF	TGTGCCATCAGTGGGGGGGCCCAAGAGACCCAGTACTTC
TRBV20-1	-	TRBJ2-7	few	CSARRGERVYEQYF	TGCAGTGCGCGAAGGGGGGAGCGGGTCTACGAGCAGTACTTC
TRBV20-1	TRBD2	TRBJ2-1	-	CSARALAVTYNEQFF	TGCAGTGCTAGAGCCCTAGCGGTTACCTACAATGAGCAGTTCTTC
TRBV6-1	-	TRBJ1-2	-	CASSEVPPFYGYTF	TGTGCCAGCAGTGAAGTCCCACCCTTCTATGGCTACACCTTC
TRBV9	TRBD2	TRBJ2-5	few	CASSSQGTSRETQYF	TGTGCCAGCAGCTCTCAGGGGACTAGCAGGGAGACCCAGTACTTC
TRBV9	TRBD2	TRBJ2-5	-	CASSSPGTSGQETQYF	TGTGCCAGCAGCTCCCCAGGGACTAGCGGCCAAGAGACCCAGTACTTC
TRBV20-1	TRBD2	TRBJ2-1	few	CSASPRAGGRDEQFF	TGCAGTGCTAGTCCCCGTGCGGGAGGAAGGGATGAGCAGTTCTTC
TRBV10-1	-	TRBJ2-1	-	CASSERRDSYNEQFF	TGCGCCAGCAGTGAGAGACGCGACTCCTACAATGAGCAGTTCTTC
TRBV2	TRBD2	TRBJ2-1	few	CASSEEGLGGNEQFF	TGTGCCAGCAGTGAAGAGGGACTAGGAGGGAATGAGCAGTTCTTC
TRBV4-1	-	TRBJ1-1	few	CASSRPTVNTEAFF	TGCGCCAGCAGCCGCCCGACAGTGAACACTGAAGCTTTCTTT
TRBV29-1	-	TRBJ1-4	-	CSVRRGLTNEKLFF	TGCAGCGTTAGAAGGGGTTTAACTAATGAAAAACTGTTTTTT
TRBV3-1	-	TRBJ2-3	-	CASSQGKQSTDTQYF	TGTGCCAGCAGCCAAGGGAAGCAGAGCACAGATACGCAGTATTTT
TRBV6-1	TRBD1	TRBJ1-1	few	CASSATGGSEAFF	TGTGCCAGCAGTGCGACAGGGGGCTCTGAAGCTTTCTTT
TRBV20-1	TRBD1	TRBJ2-6	-	CSALTGGSGANVLTF	TGCAGTGCTCTTACAGGGGGCTCTGGGGCCAACGTCCTGACTTTC
TRBV14	-	TRBJ2-5	few	CASSQVGTGLKTQYF	TGTGCCAGCAGCCAAGTGGGGACGGGGCTGAAGACCCAGTACTTC
TRBV11-1	TRBD2	TRBJ2-3	-	CASSQTSGGASGTDTQYF	TGTGCCAGCAGCCAGACTAGCGGGGGGGCTTCTGGCACAGATACGCAGTATTTT
TRBV28	-	TRBJ2-2	-	CASSLRPLPGELFF	TGTGCCAGCAGTTTAAGGCCTTTGCCCGGGGAGCTGTTTTTT
TRBV27	-	TRBJ2-1	many	CASSGFNEQFF	TGTGCCAGCTCAGGGTTCAATGAGCAGTTCTTC
TRBV18	TRBD1	TRBJ1-5	few	CASSSGTGVMGNQPQHF	TGTGCCAGCTCATCCGGGACAGGGGTCATGGGCAATCAGCCCCAGCATTTT
TRBV15	TRBD2	TRBJ2-2	few	CATSRDLGGRAATGELFF	TGTGCCACCAGCAGAGATCTCGGCGGGAGGGCCGCTACCGGGGAGCTGTTTTTT
TRBV5-5	TRBD2	TRBJ2-1	few	CASSLLLAGVNEQFF	TGTGCCAGCAGCTTGTTACTAGCGGGAGTGAATGAGCAGTTCTTC
TRBV7-9	-	TRBJ2-2	-	CASSLSAATGELFF	TGTGCCAGCAGCTTATCGGCAGCCACCGGGGAGCTGTTTTTT
TRBV5-1	TRBD1	TRBJ2-3	few	CASSIRDRTTDTQYF	TGCGCCAGCAGCATCCGGGACAGGACCACAGATACGCAGTATTTT
TRBV12-3/TRBV12-4	TRBD1	TRBJ2-2	-	CASSFGQGIGELFF	TGTGCCAGCAGTTTCGGACAGGGGATCGGGGAGCTGTTTTTT
TRBV20-1	-	TRBJ1-2	-	CSARDRRIIYGYTF	TGCAGTGCTAGAGATCGACGGATAATCTATGGCTACACCTTC
TRBV5-6	-	TRBJ2-2	-	CASSLDPGLTITGELFF	TGTGCCAGCAGCTTGGACCCGGGCCTGACGATAACCGGGGAGCTGTTTTTT
TRBV5-6	-	TRBJ2-1	many	CASSLNFYNEQFF	TGTGCCAGCAGCTTGAACTTCTACAATGAGCAGTTCTTC
TRBV20-1	-	TRBJ2-5	-	CSARDAIRAQETQYF	TGCAGTGCTAGGGATGCGATCCGGGCTCAAGAGACCCAGTACTTC